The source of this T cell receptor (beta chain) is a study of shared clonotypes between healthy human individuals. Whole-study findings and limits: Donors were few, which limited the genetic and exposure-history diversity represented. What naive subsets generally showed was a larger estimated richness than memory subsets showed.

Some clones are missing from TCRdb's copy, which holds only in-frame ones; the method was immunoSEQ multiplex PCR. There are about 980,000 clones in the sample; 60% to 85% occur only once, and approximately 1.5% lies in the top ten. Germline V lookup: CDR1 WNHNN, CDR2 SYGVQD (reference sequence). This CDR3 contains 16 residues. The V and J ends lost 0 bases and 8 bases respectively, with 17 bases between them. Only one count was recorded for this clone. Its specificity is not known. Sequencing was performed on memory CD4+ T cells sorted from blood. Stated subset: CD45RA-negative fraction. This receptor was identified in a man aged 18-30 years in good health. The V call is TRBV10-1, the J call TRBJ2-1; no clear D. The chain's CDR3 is CASSESITDPRDEQFF. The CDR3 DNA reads TGCGCCAGCAGTGAGTCGATAACGGATCCTCGGGATGAGCAGTTCTTC.